Listed below are T cell receptor beta chains from one sample, sequenced in a study of blood T cell repertoires in COVID-19. The protocol was immunoSEQ multiplex PCR, while the TCRdb copy is restricted to in-frame clones and leaves out a portion. The sample contains approximately 140,000 clones, about 80% of which appear only once. Material: peripheral blood. These receptors were taken from a man aged 45-60 years with acute or convalescent COVID-19. Each CDR3 is given with its conserved first and last residue.

V gene	CDR3 protein
TRBV6-5	CATMGNRFYGYTF
TRBV24-1	CATGTSPQETQYF
TRBV6-4	CASSDSPGMEEQFF
TRBV11-2	CASSRDRGDEQFF
TRBV28	CASQTGIVNGYTF
TRBV2	CASLEAGDGETQYF
TRBV30	CAWSRGGNYGYTF
TRBV18	CASSPVRGVENTEAFF
TRBV14	CASSLAGALADTQYF
TRBV7-8	CASSLEQGNSPLHF
TRBV12-3/TRBV12-4	CASSKTVNTEAFF
TRBV13	CASSLKKPLGSYEQYF
TRBV12-5	CASGRLAGNTGELFF
TRBV7-8	CASSLLAGRTYEQYF
TRBV5-5	CASSPIVAGSYNSPLHF
TRBV19	CASSIDRGPNQPQHF
TRBV5-6	CASSSEDAGHEAFF
TRBV5-1	CASSPNREGGYTF
TRBV6-5	CASSRSGLDEKLFF
TRBV12-3/TRBV12-4	CASSFRGYNEQFF
TRBV2	CASSKTGQYNQPQHF
TRBV4-1	CASSQVGVRSSYNSPLHF
TRBV7-2	CASSLGSLGTGNTIYF
TRBV5-4	CASSFGRERGSGANVLTF
TRBV30	CAWSGPTARFYNEQFF
TRBV24-1	CATSDPQFLYGYTF
TRBV6-5	CASSFSSQGATEAFF
TRBV25-1	CASSLLSAGNTIYF
TRBV19	CASSIGQGSYEQYF
TRBV4-2	CASSQDHGASDGETQYF
TRBV6-5	CDRRRDRDWTEAFF
TRBV12-5	CASGLGQGIAKNIQYF
TRBV5-4	CASSSSPLSSGNTIYF
TRBV30	CAWSQDSHEKLFF
TRBV9	CASSVGGISYEQYF
TRBV6-6	CASSYATSGSETQYF
TRBV7-2	CASSLVAGLSETQYF
TRBV27	CANIPGGGGEGGEQFF
TRBV5-1	CASRARTGPSYEQYF
TRBV19	CASSMSQGGTEAFF
TRBV5-1	CASSSPYRGNTEAFF
TRBV12-3/TRBV12-4	CASSLEGYSPLHF
TRBV29-1	CSVELQGNYGYTF
TRBV5-5	CASSLGTQLNTGELFF